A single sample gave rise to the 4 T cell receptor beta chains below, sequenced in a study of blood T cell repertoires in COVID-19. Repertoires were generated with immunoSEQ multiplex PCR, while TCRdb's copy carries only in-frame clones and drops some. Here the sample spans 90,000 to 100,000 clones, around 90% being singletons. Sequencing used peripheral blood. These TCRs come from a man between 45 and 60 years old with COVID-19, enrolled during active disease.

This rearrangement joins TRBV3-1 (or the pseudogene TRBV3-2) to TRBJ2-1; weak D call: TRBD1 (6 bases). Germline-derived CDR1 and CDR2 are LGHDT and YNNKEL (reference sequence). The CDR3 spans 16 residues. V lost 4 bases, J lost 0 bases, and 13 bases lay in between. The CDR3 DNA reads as TGTGCCAGCAGCCCGAGAACAGGGAGCTCCTACAATGAGCAGTTCTTC. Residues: CASSPRTGSSYNEQFF.

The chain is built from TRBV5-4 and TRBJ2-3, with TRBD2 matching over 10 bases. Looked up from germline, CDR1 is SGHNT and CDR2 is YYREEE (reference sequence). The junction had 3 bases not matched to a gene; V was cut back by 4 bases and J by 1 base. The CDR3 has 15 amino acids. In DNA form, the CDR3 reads TGTGCCAGCAGCCTCCTAGCGGGGGGCACAGATACGCAGTATTTT. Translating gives CASSLLAGGTDTQYF.

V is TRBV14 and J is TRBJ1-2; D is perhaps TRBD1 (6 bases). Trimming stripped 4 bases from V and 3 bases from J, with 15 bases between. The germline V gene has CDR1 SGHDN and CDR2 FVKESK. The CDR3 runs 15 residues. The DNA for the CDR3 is TGTGCCAGCAGCCCCCGGGACACGAAATACTATGGCTACACCTTC. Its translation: CASSPRDTKYYGYTF.

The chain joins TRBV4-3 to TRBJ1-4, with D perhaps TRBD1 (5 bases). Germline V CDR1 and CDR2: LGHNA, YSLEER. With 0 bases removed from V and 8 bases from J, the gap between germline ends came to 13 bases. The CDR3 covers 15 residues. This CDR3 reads CASSQETPPGEKLFF. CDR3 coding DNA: TGCGCCAGCAGCCAAGAAACCCCCCCAGGGGAAAAACTGTTTTTT.